The next 29 T cell receptor beta chains were all read from a single sample in a study of human versus mouse CDR3 diversity and MHC coevolution. Profiled with immunoSEQ multiplex PCR; TCRdb holds only in-frame clones, not every one. The sample holds tens of thousands of clones, roughly 95% seen once. What was sequenced was naive CD4+ T cells from blood. The subset here: CD45RO-negative CD62L-positive naive CD4 T cells. All receptors derive from a person between 25 and 75 years old in good health.

The V and J genes are TRBV5-1 and TRBJ2-1, with 8 bases identical to TRBD2. CDR3 length equals 13 residues. The junction had 3 bases not matched to a gene; V was cut back by 4 bases and J by 6 bases. Per the germline V gene, CDR1 is SGHRS and CDR2 is YFSETQ. DNA for the CDR3: TGCGCCAGCAGCCGGGAGGGCACCAATGAGCAGTTCTTC. Its translation: CASSREGTNEQFF.

The gene calls are TRBV27 and TRBJ1-6; TRBD1 matches 9 bases. Per germline, CDR1 MNHEY and CDR2 SMNVEV (reference sequence). V lost 5 bases and J lost 7; bases outside the gene matches: 6. The CDR3 extends over 15 amino acids. The CDR3 DNA is TGTGCCAGCAGTGGCCGGGACAGGGCCAATTCACCCCTCCACTTT. This sequence encodes CASSGRDRANSPLHF.

The chain uses TRBV5-1 and TRBJ2-1, with 7 nucleotides matching TRBD1. CDR3 length: 15 amino acids. Germline loops: CDR1 SGHRS, CDR2 YFSETQ. V lost 4 bases and J lost 4; bases outside the gene matches: 8. This CDR3 reads CASSLPRDSYNEQFF. The CDR3 coding sequence is TGCGCCAGCAGCCTGCCTAGGGACAGTTACAATGAGCAGTTCTTC. Complete variable domain (other parts from reference TRBV5-1 and TRBJ2-1): KAGVTQTPRYLIKTRGQQVTLSCSPISGHRSVSWYQQTPGQGLQFLFEYFSETQRNKGNFPGRFSGRQFSNSRSEMNVSTLELGDSALYLCASSLPRDSYNEQFFGPGTRLTVL.

This clone was detected only once. The rearrangement joins TRBV5-6 to TRBJ1-1; D remains unclear. The V end was cut by 2 bases, the J end by 1 base, with 6 bases between. The CDR3 loop spans 13 amino acids. Germline values: CDR1 SGHDT, CDR2 YYEEEE. DNA of the CDR3: TGTGCCAGCAGCTTAATCAGGAACACTGAAGCTTTCTTT. This codes for CASSLIRNTEAFF.

The J gene is TRBJ2-5, the V gene TRBV7-3; TRBD1 might be the D (6 bases). The J call may be wrong; the DNA end is better matched by TRBJ2-7. Germline CDR1 SGHTA, CDR2 FQGTGA. The CDR3 runs to 14 residues. The CDR3 protein is CASSSDRSSYEQYF. The CDR3 DNA is TGTGCCAGCAGCTCGGACAGAAGCTCCTACGAGCAGTACTTC.

This clone occurred once. The rearrangement uses TRBV30 and TRBJ1-1; D is possibly TRBD1 (5 bases). V was clipped by 5 bases and J by 5 bases, with 15 bases between them. CDR3 length: 13 amino acids. CDR1 is GTSNPN, CDR2 SVGIG, per germline (reference sequence). The CDR3 loop reads CAWRPTGSTEAFF. The CDR3, as DNA: TGTGCCTGGCGCCCCACAGGTTCAACTGAAGCTTTCTTT.

The chain joins TRBV2 to TRBJ2-1, with 12 positions matching TRBD1. Germline V gene lookup returns CDR1 SNHLY and CDR2 FYNNEI. CDR3 length: 14 residues. V shed 9 bases, J shed 9 bases, and the junction held 9 bases outside the gene matches. The CDR3 DNA reads TGTGCCAGAGGCCGGGGACAGGGGGCCGGTGAGCAGTTCTTC. Translating it yields CARGRGQGAGEQFF.

This sequence joins TRBV11-2 and TRBJ1-1, with D uncertain. V lost 4 bases to trimming and J lost 1 base, with 10 bases between them. The CDR3 consists of 14 residues. Germline V gives CDR1 SGHAT, CDR2 FQNNGV. The CDR3 sequence is CASSYRLGNTEAFF. The CDR3 DNA follows: TGTGCCAGCAGCTACCGCCTCGGGAACACTGAAGCTTTCTTT.

V is TRBV5-6 and J is TRBJ1-1; 8 positions agree with TRBD1. Trimming cost V 5 bases and J 7 bases; bases outside gene matches: 10. This CDR3 contains 14 residues. The V gene's germline CDR1 is SGHDT and CDR2 YYEEEE. The CDR3 bases are TGTGCCAGCAGTCCCCCAGGGGGCGAAAATGAAGCTTTCTTT. It codes for CASSPPGGENEAFF.

The chain carries TRBV5-1 and TRBJ1-2, with TRBD1 identical over 12 bases. The CDR3 covers 15 residues. Germline CDR1 and CDR2: SGHRS and YFSETQ. V gave up 4 bases and J gave up 3 bases; unmatched junction bases: 4. DNA for the CDR3: TGCGCCAGCAGCCCAGGGACAGGGGGCGACTATGGCTACACCTTC. It encodes CASSPGTGGDYGYTF.

CDR3 protein: CASSVGSSLAGHNEQFF. CDR3 coding DNA: TGTGCCAGCAGCGTAGGAAGTAGCCTAGCGGGCCACAATGAGCAGTTCTTC. J is TRBJ2-1 and V is TRBV9, with TRBD2 matching over 8 bases. J was trimmed by 5 bases and V by 0 bases; bases with no gene match: 10. CDR1 and CDR2 (germline): SGDLS, YYNGEE. This CDR3 is built from 17 residues.

This clone was detected only once. J is TRBJ1-5 and V is TRBV27, with a weak D call TRBD1 (5 bases). V lost 1 base, J lost 1 base, and 14 bases lay in between. Per the germline V gene, CDR1 is MNHEY and CDR2 is SMNVEV (reference sequence). The length of the CDR3 is 17 residues. For the CDR3, the DNA is TGTGCCAGCAGTTTATTTCCTGCAGGGCTGAGCAATCAGCCCCAGCATTTT. This translates into CASSLFPAGLSNQPQHF.

The chain uses TRBV28 and TRBJ2-3, with TRBD2 matching over 7 bases. CDR3 size: 14 residues. Trimming took 6 bases from V and 2 from J; bases not matched to a gene: 5. Germline CDR1 MDHEN, CDR2 SYDVKM. The CDR3 DNA is TGTGCCAGCAGAGTCGGGACTATCACAGATACGCAGTATTTT. Protein: CASRVGTITDTQYF.

V is TRBV6-5 and J is TRBJ1-2, with 8 bases matching TRBD1. CDR3 length: 16 amino acids. CDR1 and CDR2 (germline): MNHEY, SVGAGI. J gave up 8 bases and V 0 bases, and 11 bases lay outside the gene matches. CDR3 sequence (DNA): TGTGCCAGCAGTTACTCGACGCCTGGACAGGGAGGCGGCTACACCTTC. Its translation: CASSYSTPGQGGGYTF.

The chain joins TRBV30 to TRBJ1-6, with 9 bases lining up with TRBD1. Germline V gene sequence: CDR1 GTSNPN, CDR2 SVGIG (reference sequence). The CDR3 extends over 16 amino acids. J gave up 10 bases and V 1 base, and 11 bases lay outside the gene matches. The CDR3 sequence is CAWSAKGQGSHSPLHF. The CDR3 DNA is TGTGCCTGGAGTGCCAAGGGACAGGGTAGTCACTCACCCCTCCACTTT.

The chain uses TRBV7-2 and TRBJ1-1, with D uncertain. The CDR3 contains 16 residues. In germline, CDR1 is SGHTA, CDR2 FQGNSA. Trimming removed 3 bases at V and 1 base at J, with 15 bases between. The CDR3 reads CASSFTTFGRNTEAFF. The CDR3 nucleotides read TGTGCCAGCAGCTTTACGACATTCGGTCGGAACACTGAAGCTTTCTTT.

V usage is TRBV27 and J usage is TRBJ1-4; no definite D call. The germline V and J ends were trimmed by 2 bases and 4 bases, with 8 bases remaining between them. Germline values: CDR1 MNHEY, CDR2 SMNVEV (reference sequence). The CDR3 extends over 14 amino acids. The CDR3, as DNA: TGTGCCAGCAGTTTAAGCCGGGTTAATGAAAAACTGTTTTTT. Residues: CASSLSRVNEKLFF.

The chain carries TRBV6-6 and TRBJ1-2; D uncertain. Germline V gives CDR1 MNHNY, CDR2 SVGAGI (reference sequence). The CDR3 covers 11 residues. The V gene lost 5 bases and the J gene lost 3 bases, with 4 bases spanning the gap. CDR3 residues: CASSPDYGYTF. The CDR3 DNA reads as TGTGCCAGCAGTCCAGACTATGGCTACACCTTC.

The chain employs TRBV5-1 and TRBJ2-7, with TRBD1 matching 7 bases. In germline, CDR1 is SGHRS, CDR2 YFSETQ. Trimming at V came to 5 bases and at J to 1 base, leaving 9 bases not matched to a gene. This CDR3 has 15 residues. The CDR3 sequence is CASSNGQAYSYEQYF. The CDR3 nucleotides are TGCGCCAGCAGTAACGGACAGGCTTATTCCTACGAGCAGTACTTC.

CDR3 sequence (DNA): TGTGCCGTTGGGGGGGCAGACGGGGCAAGGGCCCAGCATTTT. As protein: CAVGGADGARAQHF. V usage is TRBV7-2 and J usage is TRBJ1-5, with D possibly being TRBD1 (6 bases). Trimming pared 11 bases from V and 11 bases from J, leaving 25 bases between. The CDR3 loop spans 14 amino acids. CDR1 and CDR2 from the germline V gene are SGHTA and FQGNSA.

The J gene is TRBJ1-1, the V gene TRBV7-3, with D perhaps TRBD1 (6 bases). Germline V gives CDR1 SGHTA, CDR2 FQGTGA. Between the trimmed V and J ends, which lost 2 bases and 4 bases, there was a span of 17 bases. The CDR3 sequence is 16 residues long. The DNA for the CDR3 is TGTGCCAGCAGCTTAGTGGCGGGGGGCTCTGCCACTGAAGCTTTCTTT. The encoded protein is CASSLVAGGSATEAFF.

The V and J genes are TRBV7-2 and TRBJ1-1, with D possibly being TRBD1 (5 bases). V was cut by 1 base and J by 4 bases, with 10 bases left in between. Per the germline V gene, CDR1 is SGHTA and CDR2 is FQGNSA. The CDR3 contains 14 residues. The CDR3 bases are TGTGCCAGCAGCTTAGTTGCAGGGTCCACTGAAGCTTTCTTT. Translated, it gives CASSLVAGSTEAFF.

V is TRBV28 and J is TRBJ2-1; 7 bases are shared with TRBD1. V lost 7 bases and J lost 7; bases outside the gene matches: 13. The CDR3 is 15 residues long. Germline lookup yields CDR1 MDHEN and CDR2 SYDVKM. Written as DNA, the CDR3 is TGTGCCAGCACCAGGACAGGCCATGCCCCTAATGAGCAGTTCTTC. It codes for CASTRTGHAPNEQFF.

The chain couples TRBV7-2 to TRBJ1-4; a possible D gene is TRBD1 (6 bases). With 4 bases removed from V and 5 bases from J, the gap between germline ends came to 14 bases. This CDR3 contains 15 residues. Germline lookup yields CDR1 SGHTA and CDR2 FQGNSA. This chain's CDR3 is CASSSGQLRNEKLFF. DNA of the CDR3: TGTGCCAGCAGCTCTGGACAGTTAAGGAATGAAAAACTGTTTTTT.

V usage is TRBV30 and J usage is TRBJ2-7, with D tentatively TRBD2 (6 bases). V lost 6 bases, J lost 5 bases, and 20 bases lay in between. Germline V gene data show CDR1 as GTSNPN and CDR2 as SVGIG (reference sequence). The CDR3 has 14 residues. The CDR3 loop is CACTRWGRNDEQYF. Here the CDR3 DNA reads TGTGCCTGCACTCGCTGGGGGAGGAACGACGAGCAGTACTTC.

The chain couples TRBV5-1 to TRBJ2-3; no reliable D call. The CDR3 consists of 13 residues. The germline V gene encodes CDR1 SGHRS and CDR2 YFSETQ. V shed 0 bases and J shed 3 bases, with 5 bases lying between them. In DNA, the CDR3 is TGCGCCAGCAGCTTGGCCGGTACAGATACGCAGTATTTT. This codes for CASSLAGTDTQYF. Full variable domain (missing parts from reference TRBV5-1 and TRBJ2-3): KAGVTQTPRYLIKTRGQQVTLSCSPISGHRSVSWYQQTPGQGLQFLFEYFSETQRNKGNFPGRFSGRQFSNSRSEMNVSTLELGDSALYLCASSLAGTDTQYFGPGTRLTVL.

The chain uses TRBV4-2 and TRBJ2-6; D unclear. CDR1 and CDR2 (germline): LGHNA, YNFKEQ. V lost 0 bases, J lost 4 bases, and 4 bases lay in between. The CDR3 length is 14 residues. Here the CDR3 DNA reads TGTGCCAGCAGCCAAGAGGGCGGGGCCAACGTCCTGACTTTC. Translated, it gives CASSQEGGANVLTF.

This chain connects TRBV2 to TRBJ2-7; 7 nucleotides line up with TRBD1. Germline values: CDR1 SNHLY, CDR2 FYNNEI. Trimming at V came to 7 bases and at J to 0 bases, leaving 6 bases not matched to a gene. This CDR3 has 14 residues. CDR3 sequence reads: CASIKDRHSYEQYF. The CDR3 DNA is TGTGCCAGCATCAAGGACAGGCACTCCTACGAGCAGTACTTC.

This clone was detected once. V usage is TRBV9 and J usage is TRBJ2-1; 14 positions agree with TRBD2. CDR1 and CDR2 from the germline V gene are SGDLS and YYNGEE. The CDR3 length is 16 residues. J lost 6 bases, V lost 2 bases, and 4 bases had no gene match. The CDR3 DNA is TGTGCCAGCAGCGTTAGACTAGCGGGAGGGTTCAATGAGCAGTTCTTC. It specifies CASSVRLAGGFNEQFF.